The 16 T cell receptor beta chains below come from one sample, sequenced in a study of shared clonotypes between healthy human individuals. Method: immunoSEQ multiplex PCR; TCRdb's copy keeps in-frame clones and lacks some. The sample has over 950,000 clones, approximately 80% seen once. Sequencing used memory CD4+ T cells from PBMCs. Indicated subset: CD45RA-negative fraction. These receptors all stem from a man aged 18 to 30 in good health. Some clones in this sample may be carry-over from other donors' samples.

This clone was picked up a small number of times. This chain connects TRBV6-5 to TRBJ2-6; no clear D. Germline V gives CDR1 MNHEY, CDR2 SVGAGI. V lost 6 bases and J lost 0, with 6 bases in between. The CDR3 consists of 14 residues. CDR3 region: CASSENSGANVLTF. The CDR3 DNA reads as TGTGCCAGCAGCGAAAACTCTGGGGCCAACGTCCTGACTTTC.

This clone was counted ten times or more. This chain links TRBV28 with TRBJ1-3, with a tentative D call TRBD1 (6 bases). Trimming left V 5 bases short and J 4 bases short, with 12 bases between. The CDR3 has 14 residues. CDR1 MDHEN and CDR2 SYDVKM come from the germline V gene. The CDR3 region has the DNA TGTGCCAGCAGTCGTGGGGGGCCGGGAAACACCATATATTTT. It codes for CASSRGGPGNTIYF.

DNA of the CDR3: TGTGCCAGCAGCCAAGCCAATTCGCATTCACCCCTCCACTTT. Protein product: CASSQANSHSPLHF. The chain uses TRBV4-2 and TRBJ1-6; D not certain. The germline V gene encodes CDR1 LGHNA and CDR2 YNFKEQ. CDR3 length: 14 residues. V was shortened by 1 base and J by 8 bases, with 9 bases between the two germline ends.

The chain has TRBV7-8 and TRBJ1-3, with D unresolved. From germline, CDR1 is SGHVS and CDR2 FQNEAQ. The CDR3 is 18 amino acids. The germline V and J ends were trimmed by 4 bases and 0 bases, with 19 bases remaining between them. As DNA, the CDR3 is TGTGCCAGCAGCTCCAGGACTAGAGGCGGAAGCTCTGGAAACACCATATATTTT. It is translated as CASSSRTRGGSSGNTIYF.

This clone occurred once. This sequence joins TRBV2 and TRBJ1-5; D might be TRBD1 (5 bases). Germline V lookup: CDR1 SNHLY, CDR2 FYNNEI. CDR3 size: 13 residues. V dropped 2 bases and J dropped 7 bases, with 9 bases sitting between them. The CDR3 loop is CASSETGPQPQHF. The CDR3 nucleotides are TGTGCCAGCAGTGAAACGGGGCCCCAGCCCCAGCATTTT. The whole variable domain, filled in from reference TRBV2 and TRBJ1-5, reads EPEVTQTPSHQVTQMGQEVILRCVPISNHLYFYWYRQILGQKVEFLVSFYNNEISEKSEIFDDQFSVERPDGSNFTLKIRSTKLEDSAMYFCASSETGPQPQHFGDGTRLSIL.

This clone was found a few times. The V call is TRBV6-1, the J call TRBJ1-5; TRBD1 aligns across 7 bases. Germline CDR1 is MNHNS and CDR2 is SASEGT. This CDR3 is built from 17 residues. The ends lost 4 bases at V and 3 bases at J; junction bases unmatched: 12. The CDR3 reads CASSAQTGTGLNQPQHF. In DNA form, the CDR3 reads TGTGCCAGCAGTGCCCAGACAGGGACTGGACTCAATCAGCCCCAGCATTTT.

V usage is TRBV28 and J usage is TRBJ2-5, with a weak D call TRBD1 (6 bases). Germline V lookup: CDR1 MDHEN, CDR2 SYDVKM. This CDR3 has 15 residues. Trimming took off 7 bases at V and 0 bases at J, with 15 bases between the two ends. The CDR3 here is CASKPMGAYQETQYF. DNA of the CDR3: TGTGCCAGCAAGCCGATGGGGGCGTACCAAGAGACCCAGTACTTC.

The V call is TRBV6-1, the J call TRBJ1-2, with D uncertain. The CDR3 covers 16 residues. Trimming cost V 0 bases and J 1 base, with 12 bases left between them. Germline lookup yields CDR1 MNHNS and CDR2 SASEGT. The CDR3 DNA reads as TGTGCCAGCAGTGAAGCAGGCGGAGAACTTAACTATGGCTACACCTTC. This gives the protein CASSEAGGELNYGYTF.

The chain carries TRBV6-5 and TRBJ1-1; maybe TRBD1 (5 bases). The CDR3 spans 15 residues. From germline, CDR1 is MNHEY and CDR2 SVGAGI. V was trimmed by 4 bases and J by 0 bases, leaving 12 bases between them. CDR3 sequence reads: CASSFGGTMNTEAFF. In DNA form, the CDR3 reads TGTGCCAGCAGTTTCGGGGGAACCATGAACACTGAAGCTTTCTTT.

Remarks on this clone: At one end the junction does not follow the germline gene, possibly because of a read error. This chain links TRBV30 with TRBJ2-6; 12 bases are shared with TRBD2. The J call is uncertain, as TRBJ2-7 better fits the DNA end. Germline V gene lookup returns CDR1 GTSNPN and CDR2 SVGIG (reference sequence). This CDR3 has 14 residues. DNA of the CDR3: TGCGCCTGGTCGTCTAGTCTAGCGGGAGGGGAGCAGTACTTC. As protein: CAWSSSLAGGEQYF.

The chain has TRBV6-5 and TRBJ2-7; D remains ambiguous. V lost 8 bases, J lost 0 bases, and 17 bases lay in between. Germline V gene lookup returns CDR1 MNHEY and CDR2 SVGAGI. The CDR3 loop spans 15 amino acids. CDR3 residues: CASRSPGTSSYEQYF. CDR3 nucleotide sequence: TGTGCCAGCCGTTCCCCGGGCACCAGCTCCTACGAGCAGTACTTC.

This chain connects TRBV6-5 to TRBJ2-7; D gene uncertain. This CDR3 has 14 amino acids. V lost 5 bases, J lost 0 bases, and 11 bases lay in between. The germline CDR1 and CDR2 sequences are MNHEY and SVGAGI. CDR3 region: CASSTGWTSYEQYF. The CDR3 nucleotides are TGTGCCAGCAGTACTGGGTGGACCTCCTACGAGCAGTACTTC.

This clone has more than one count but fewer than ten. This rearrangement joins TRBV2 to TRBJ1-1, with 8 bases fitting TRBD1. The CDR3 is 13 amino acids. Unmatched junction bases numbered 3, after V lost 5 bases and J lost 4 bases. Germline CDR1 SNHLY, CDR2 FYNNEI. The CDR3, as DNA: TGTGCCAGCAGTACAACAGGGGGCACTGAAGCTTTCTTT. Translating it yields CASSTTGGTEAFF.

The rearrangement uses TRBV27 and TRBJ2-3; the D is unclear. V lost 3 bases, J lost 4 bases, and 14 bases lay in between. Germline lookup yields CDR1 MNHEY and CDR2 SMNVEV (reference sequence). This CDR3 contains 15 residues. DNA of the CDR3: TGTGCCAGCAGTTTCGTGCCGCCGAACGCAGATACGCAGTATTTT. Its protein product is CASSFVPPNADTQYF.

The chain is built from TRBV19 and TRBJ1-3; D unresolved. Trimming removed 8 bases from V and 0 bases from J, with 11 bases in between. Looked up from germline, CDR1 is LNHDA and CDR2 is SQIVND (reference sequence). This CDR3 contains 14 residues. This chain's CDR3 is CASQMRFSGNTIYF. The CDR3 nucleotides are TGTGCCAGTCAAATGCGATTCTCTGGAAACACCATATATTTT.

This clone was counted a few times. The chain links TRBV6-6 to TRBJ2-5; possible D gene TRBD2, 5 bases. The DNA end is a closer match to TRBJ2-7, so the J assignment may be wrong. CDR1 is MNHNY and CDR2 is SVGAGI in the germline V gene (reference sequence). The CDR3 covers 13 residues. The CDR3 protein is CASTGESSYEQYF. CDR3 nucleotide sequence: TGTGCCAGCACCGGGGAGAGCTCCTACGAGCAGTACTTC.